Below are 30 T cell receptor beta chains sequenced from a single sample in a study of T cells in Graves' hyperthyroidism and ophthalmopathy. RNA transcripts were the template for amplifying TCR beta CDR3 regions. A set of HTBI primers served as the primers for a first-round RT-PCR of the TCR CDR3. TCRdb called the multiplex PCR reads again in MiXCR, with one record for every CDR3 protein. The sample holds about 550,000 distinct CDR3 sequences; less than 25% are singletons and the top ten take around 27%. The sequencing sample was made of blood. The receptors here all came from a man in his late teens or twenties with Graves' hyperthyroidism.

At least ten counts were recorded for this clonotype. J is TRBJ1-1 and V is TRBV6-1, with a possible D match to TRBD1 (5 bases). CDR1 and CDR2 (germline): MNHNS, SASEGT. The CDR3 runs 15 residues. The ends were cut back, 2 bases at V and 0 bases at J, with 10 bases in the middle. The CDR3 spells CASSENRGLNTEAFF. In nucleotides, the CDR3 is TGTGCCAGCAGTGAAAATAGGGGCTTGAACACTGAAGCTTTCTTT.

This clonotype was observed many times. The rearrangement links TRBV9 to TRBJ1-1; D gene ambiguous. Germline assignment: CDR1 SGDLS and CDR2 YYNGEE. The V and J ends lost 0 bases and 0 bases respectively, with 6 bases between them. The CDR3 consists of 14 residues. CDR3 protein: CASSVGAMNTEAFF. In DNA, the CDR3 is TGTGCCAGCAGCGTAGGGGCGATGAACACTGAAGCTTTCTTT. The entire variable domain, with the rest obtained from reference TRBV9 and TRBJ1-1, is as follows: DSGVTQTPKHLITATGQRVTLRCSPRSGDLSVYWYQQSLDQGLQFLIQYYNGEERAKGNILERFSAQQFPDLHSELNLSSLELGDSALYFCASSVGAMNTEAFFGQGTRLTVV.

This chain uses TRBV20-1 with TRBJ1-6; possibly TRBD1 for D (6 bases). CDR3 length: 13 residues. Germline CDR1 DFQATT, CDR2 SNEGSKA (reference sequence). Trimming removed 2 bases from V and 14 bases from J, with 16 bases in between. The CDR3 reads CSARRRGEVALHF. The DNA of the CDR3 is TGCAGTGCTAGACGTAGGGGGGAGGTGGCCCTCCACTTT.

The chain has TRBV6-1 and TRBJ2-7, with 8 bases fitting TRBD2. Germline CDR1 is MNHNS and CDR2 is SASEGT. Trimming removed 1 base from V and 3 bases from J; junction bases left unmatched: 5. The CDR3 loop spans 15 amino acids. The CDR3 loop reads CASSEGVAGNYEQYF. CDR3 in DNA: TGTGCCAGCAGTGAAGGGGTAGCGGGAAACTACGAGCAGTACTTC.

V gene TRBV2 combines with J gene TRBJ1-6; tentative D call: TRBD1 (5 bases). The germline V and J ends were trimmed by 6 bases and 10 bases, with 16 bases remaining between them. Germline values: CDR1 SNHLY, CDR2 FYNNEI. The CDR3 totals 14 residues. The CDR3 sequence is CASRVQATGSPLHF. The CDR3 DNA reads TGTGCCAGCAGGGTACAGGCTACTGGGTCACCCCTCCACTTT.

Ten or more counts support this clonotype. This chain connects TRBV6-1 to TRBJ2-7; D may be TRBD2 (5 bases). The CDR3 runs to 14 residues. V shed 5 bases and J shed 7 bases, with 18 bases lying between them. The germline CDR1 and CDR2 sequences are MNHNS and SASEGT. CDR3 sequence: CASSKRAAVVEQYF. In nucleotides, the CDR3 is TGTGCCAGCAGTAAGAGGGCCGCGGTGGTAGAGCAGTACTTC.

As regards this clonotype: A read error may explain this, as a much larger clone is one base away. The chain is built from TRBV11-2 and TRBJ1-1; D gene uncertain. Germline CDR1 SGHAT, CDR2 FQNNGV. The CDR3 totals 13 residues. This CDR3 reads CASSPWAGTGAFF. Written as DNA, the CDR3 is TGTGCCAGCAGCCCGTGGGCCGGCACTGGAGCTTTCTTT.

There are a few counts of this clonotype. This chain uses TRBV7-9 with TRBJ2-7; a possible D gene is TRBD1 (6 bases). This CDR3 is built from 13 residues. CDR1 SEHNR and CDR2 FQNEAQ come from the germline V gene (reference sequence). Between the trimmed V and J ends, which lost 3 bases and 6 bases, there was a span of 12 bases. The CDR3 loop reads CASSFVRGAEQYF. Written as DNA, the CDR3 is TGTGCCAGCAGCTTCGTCAGGGGAGCCGAGCAGTACTTC.

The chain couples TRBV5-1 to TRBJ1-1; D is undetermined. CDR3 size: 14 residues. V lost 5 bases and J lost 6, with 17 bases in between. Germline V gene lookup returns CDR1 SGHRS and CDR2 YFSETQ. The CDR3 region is CASRPGSGGPEAFF. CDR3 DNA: TGCGCCAGCAGACCCGGGAGCGGAGGCCCTGAAGCTTTCTTT.

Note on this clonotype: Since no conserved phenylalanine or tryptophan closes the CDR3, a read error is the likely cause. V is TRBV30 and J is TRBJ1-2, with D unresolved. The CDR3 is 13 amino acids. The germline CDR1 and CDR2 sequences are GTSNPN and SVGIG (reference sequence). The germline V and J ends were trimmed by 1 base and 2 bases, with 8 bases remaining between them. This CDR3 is CAWSEVRNYGYTV. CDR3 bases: TGTGCCTGGAGTGAGGTCAGAAACTATGGCTACACCGTC.

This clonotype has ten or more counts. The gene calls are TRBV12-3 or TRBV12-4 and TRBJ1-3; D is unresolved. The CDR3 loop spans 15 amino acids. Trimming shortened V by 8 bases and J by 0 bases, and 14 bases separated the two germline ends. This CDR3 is CASGPSVLSGNTIYF. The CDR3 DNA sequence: TGTGCCAGCGGCCCTAGTGTCCTCTCTGGAAACACCATATATTTT.

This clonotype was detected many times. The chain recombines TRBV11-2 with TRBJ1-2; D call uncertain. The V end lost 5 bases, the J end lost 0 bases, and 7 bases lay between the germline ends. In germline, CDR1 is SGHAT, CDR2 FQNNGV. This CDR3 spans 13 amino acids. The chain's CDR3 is CASSVDANYGYTF. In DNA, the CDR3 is TGTGCCAGCAGCGTGGACGCTAACTATGGCTACACCTTC. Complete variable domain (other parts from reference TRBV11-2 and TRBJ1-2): EAGVAQSPRYKIIEKRQSVAFWCNPISGHATLYWYQQILGQGPKLLIQFQNNGVVDDSQLPKDRFSAERLKGVDSTLKIQPAKLEDSAVYLCASSVDANYGYTFGSGTRLTVV.

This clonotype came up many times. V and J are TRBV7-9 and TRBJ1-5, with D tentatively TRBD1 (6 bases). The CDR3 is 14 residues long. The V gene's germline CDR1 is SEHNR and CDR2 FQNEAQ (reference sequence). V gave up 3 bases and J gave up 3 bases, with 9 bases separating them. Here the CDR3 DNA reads TGTGCCAGCAGCTTTTGGGACACCAATCAGCCCCAGCATTTT. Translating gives CASSFWDTNQPQHF.

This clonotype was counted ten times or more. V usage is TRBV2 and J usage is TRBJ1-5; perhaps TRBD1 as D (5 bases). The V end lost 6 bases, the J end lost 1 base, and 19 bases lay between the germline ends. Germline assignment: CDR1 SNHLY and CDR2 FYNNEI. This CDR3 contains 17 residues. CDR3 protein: CASSFITVGASNQPQHF. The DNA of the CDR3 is TGTGCCAGCAGCTTCATAACCGTTGGGGCGAGCAATCAGCCCCAGCATTTT.

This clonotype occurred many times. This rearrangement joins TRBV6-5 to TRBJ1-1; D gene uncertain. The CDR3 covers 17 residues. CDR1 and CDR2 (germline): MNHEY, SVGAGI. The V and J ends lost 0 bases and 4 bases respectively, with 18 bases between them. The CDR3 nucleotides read TGTGCCAGCAGTTACTCGAATTTATTTTTTCCGGGCACTGAAGCTTTCTTT. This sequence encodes CASSYSNLFFPGTEAFF.

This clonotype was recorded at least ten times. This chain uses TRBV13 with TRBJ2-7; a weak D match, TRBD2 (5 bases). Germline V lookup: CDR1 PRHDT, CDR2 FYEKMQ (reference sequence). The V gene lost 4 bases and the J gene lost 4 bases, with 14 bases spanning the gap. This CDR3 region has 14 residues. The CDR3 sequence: CASSSALRGYEQYF. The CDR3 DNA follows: TGTGCCAGCAGCTCCGCCTTGAGAGGGTACGAGCAGTACTTC.

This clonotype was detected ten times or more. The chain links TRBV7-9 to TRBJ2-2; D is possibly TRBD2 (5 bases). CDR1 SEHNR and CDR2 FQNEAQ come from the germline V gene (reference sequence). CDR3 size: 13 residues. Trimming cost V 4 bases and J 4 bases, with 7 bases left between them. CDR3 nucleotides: TGTGCCAGCAGCTCTCGGGGCACCGGGGAGCTGTTTTTT. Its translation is CASSSRGTGELFF.

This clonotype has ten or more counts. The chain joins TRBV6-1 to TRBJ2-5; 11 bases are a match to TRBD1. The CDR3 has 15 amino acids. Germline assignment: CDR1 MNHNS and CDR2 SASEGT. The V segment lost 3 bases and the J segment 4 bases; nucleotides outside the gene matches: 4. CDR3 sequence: CASSDGGQGGETQYF. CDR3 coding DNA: TGTGCCAGCAGTGACGGGGGACAGGGGGGAGAGACCCAGTACTTC.

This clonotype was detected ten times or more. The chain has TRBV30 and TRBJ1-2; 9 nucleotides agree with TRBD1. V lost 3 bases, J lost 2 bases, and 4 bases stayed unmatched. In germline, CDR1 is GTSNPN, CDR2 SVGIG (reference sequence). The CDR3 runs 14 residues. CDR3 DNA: TGTGCCTGGAGCTGGGACAGGGAAAACTATGGCTACACCTTC. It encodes CAWSWDRENYGYTF.

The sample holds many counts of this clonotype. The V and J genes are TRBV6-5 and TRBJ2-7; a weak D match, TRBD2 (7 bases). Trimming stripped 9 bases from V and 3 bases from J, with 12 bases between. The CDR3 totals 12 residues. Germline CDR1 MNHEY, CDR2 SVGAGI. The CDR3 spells CASGEGGYEQYF. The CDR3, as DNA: TGTGCCAGTGGGGAGGGGGGCTACGAGCAGTACTTC.

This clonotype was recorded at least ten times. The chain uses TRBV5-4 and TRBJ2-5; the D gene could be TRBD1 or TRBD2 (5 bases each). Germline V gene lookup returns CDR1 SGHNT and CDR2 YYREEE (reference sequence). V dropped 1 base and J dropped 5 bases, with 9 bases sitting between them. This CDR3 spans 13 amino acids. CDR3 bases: TGTGCCAGCAGCTTGTGGGGGACGGAGACCCAGTACTTC. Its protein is CASSLWGTETQYF.

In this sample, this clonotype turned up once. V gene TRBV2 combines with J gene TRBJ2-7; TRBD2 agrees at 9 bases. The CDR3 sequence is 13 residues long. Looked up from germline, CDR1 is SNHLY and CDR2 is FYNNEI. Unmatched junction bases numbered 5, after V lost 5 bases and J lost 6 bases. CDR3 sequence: CASSTGTSTEQYF. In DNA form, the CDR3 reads TGTGCCAGCAGTACCGGGACTAGCACCGAGCAGTACTTC.

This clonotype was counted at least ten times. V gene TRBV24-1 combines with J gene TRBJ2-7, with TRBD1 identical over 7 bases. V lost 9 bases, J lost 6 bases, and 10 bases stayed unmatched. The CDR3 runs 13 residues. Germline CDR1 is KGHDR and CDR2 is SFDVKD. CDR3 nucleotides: TGTGCCACCTCAAATCGGGACAGCAGCGAGCAGTACTTC. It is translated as CATSNRDSSEQYF.

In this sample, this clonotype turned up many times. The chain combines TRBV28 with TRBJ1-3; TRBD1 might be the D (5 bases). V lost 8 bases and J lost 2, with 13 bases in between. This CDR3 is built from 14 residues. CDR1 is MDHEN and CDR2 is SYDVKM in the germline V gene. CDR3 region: CASLTQGAGNTIYF. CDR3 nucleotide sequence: TGTGCCAGCTTAACTCAGGGTGCTGGAAACACCATATATTTT.

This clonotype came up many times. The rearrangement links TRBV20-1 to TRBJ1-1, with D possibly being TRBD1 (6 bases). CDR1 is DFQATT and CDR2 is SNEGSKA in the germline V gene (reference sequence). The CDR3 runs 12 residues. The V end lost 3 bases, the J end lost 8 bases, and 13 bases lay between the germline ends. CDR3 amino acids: CSASGQGLEAFF. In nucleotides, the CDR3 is TGCAGTGCTAGTGGTCAGGGGTTGGAAGCTTTCTTT.

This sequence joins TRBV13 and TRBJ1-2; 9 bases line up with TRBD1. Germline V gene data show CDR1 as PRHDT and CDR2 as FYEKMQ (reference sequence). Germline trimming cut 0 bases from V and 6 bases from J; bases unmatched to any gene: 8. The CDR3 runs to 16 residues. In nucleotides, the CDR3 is TGTGCCAGCAGCTTAGGCCTGGGGGACAGGGTTGATGGCTACACCTTC. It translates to CASSLGLGDRVDGYTF.

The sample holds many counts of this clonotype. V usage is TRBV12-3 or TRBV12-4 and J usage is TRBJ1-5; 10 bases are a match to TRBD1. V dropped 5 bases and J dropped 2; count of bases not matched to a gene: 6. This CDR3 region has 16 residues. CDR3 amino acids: CASSIRQGAGNQPQHF. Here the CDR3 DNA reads TGTGCCAGCAGTATCAGACAGGGGGCGGGCAATCAGCCCCAGCATTTT.

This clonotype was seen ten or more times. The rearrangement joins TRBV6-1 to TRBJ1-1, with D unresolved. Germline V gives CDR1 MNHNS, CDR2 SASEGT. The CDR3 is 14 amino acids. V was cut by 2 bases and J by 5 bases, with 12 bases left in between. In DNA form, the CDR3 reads TGTGCCAGCAGTGAATTTTTTCGGCGAACTGAAGCTTTCTTT. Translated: CASSEFFRRTEAFF.

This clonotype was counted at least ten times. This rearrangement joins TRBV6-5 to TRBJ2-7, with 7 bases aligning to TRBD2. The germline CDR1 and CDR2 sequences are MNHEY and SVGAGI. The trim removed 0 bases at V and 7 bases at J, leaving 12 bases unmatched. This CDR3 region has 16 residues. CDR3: CASSYSGAGYGEEQYF. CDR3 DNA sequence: TGTGCCAGCAGTTACTCTGGAGCGGGGTACGGTGAAGAGCAGTACTTC.

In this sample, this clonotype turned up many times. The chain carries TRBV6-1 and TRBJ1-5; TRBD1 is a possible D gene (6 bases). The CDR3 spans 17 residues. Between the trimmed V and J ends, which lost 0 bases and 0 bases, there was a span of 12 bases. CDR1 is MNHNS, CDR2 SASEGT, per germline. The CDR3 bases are TGTGCCAGCAGTGAAGCATGGGCAGGGGTTAGCAATCAGCCCCAGCATTTT. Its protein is CASSEAWAGVSNQPQHF.